These 18 T cell receptor beta chains share one sample of origin, sequenced in a study of metastatic and nonmetastatic thyroid tumors. There were no patients who had received any treatment before thyroid surgery. TCRdb reanalyzed the PCR reads via MiXCR. The table includes about 39,000 clones, approximately 19% detected once. Sequenced input: blood. These receptors were taken from a female donor with papillary thyroid cancer or a benign thyroid nodule (not recorded which). Some clones in this sample may be carry-over from other donors' samples.

CDR3 nucleotide sequence: TGTGCCAGCAGTTTAGTCGCGGATGAGCATTCCCAGCATTTT. Translated: CASSLVADEHSQHF. The chain carries TRBV12-3 or TRBV12-4 and TRBJ1-5; D is ambiguous. The V end lost 1 base, the J end lost 11 bases, and 15 bases lay between the germline ends. The CDR3 loop spans 14 amino acids.

This clone has ten or more counts. The chain employs TRBV5-6 and TRBJ2-1; D is possibly TRBD1 (6 bases). Between the trimmed V and J ends, which lost 6 bases and 1 base, there was a span of 14 bases. The CDR3 is made up of 15 amino acids. Germline-derived CDR1 and CDR2 are SGHDT and YYEEEE. The CDR3 here is CASKQGLASYNEQFF. The CDR3 DNA sequence: TGTGCCAGCAAACAGGGTTTAGCTTCCTACAATGAGCAGTTCTTC.

This clone occurred many times. The chain combines TRBV4-3 with TRBJ2-2, with D tentatively TRBD2 (5 bases). CDR1 LGHNA and CDR2 YSLEER come from the germline V gene. The length of the CDR3 is 18 residues. With 0 bases removed from V and 4 bases from J, the gap between germline ends came to 18 bases. In nucleotides, the CDR3 is TGCGCCAGCAGCCAAGAACCCGAAACGGGGTCGGGCACCGGGGAGCTGTTTTTT. Its protein product is CASSQEPETGSGTGELFF.

About this clone: At one of its ends the junction is not consistent with the germline gene, which may arise from a read error. The gene calls are TRBV6-1 and TRBJ2-3, with D hard to call. CDR3 length: 15 amino acids. Germline V gene lookup returns CDR1 MNHNS and CDR2 SASEGT. The CDR3 reads CASSGHIYSTDMQYF. As DNA, the CDR3 is TGTGCCAGCAGTGGACATATATATAGCACAGATATGCAGTATTTT.

The table lists this clone with many counts. The gene calls are TRBV4-1 and TRBJ2-7, with TRBD2 as a possible D gene (5 bases). The CDR3 extends over 14 amino acids. V was shortened by 4 bases and J by 2 bases, with 12 bases between the two germline ends. CDR1 and CDR2 from the germline V gene are MGHRA and YSYEKL. The CDR3 DNA sequence: TGCGCCAGCAGCCCCGGAGGAGGACCCTACGAGCAGTACTTC. Translation: CASSPGGGPYEQYF.

This clone was seen a few times. The chain couples TRBV6-8 to TRBJ1-1; D is uncertain. Germline lookup yields CDR1 MNHGY and CDR2 SAAAGT. Deletions cut 0 bases from V and 4 bases from J, with 9 bases between. The CDR3 loop spans 14 amino acids. In DNA form, the CDR3 reads TGTGCCAGCAGTTACTCGTGGGTAGGCACTGAAGCTTTCTTT. Translating gives CASSYSWVGTEAFF.

This chain joins TRBV28 and TRBJ1-1; TRBD1 matches at 7 bases. V lost 3 bases, J lost 5 bases, and 12 bases stayed unmatched. CDR3 size: 16 residues. Per the germline V gene, CDR1 is MDHEN and CDR2 is SYDVKM. The CDR3 region has the DNA TGTGCCAGCAGTTTCGGAGGGGGCAGAGTGGGTACTGAAGCTTTCTTT. This translates into CASSFGGGRVGTEAFF.

This clone was detected many times. The chain employs TRBV28 and TRBJ1-2, with unresolved D. The CDR3 consists of 15 residues. CDR1 and CDR2 from the germline V gene are MDHEN and SYDVKM. The germline V and J ends were trimmed by 2 bases and 5 bases, with 15 bases remaining between them. The CDR3 region is CASSLPLRKRYGYTF. The CDR3 nucleotides read TGTGCCAGCAGTTTACCCCTAAGGAAGAGGTATGGCTACACCTTC.

This clone was found many times. This chain uses TRBV6-1 with TRBJ1-1; no clear D. Germline V CDR1 and CDR2: MNHNS, SASEGT. Between the trimmed V and J ends, which lost 4 bases and 3 bases, there was a span of 3 bases. CDR3 length: 11 residues. CDR3 sequence (DNA): TGTGCCAGCAGTGGGGACACTGAAGCTTTCTTT. Translating it yields CASSGDTEAFF.

At least ten counts were recorded for this clone. The J gene is TRBJ1-1, the V gene TRBV12-3 or TRBV12-4; possibly TRBD1 for D (6 bases). The CDR3 sequence is 14 residues long. V shed 2 bases and J shed 5 bases, with 12 bases lying between them. The CDR3 region has the DNA TGTGCCAGCAGTTTATGGGGGGCAGGTACTGAAGCTTTCTTT. It is translated as CASSLWGAGTEAFF.

This clone has ten or more counts. The chain couples TRBV2 to TRBJ2-1; D is unclear. Germline CDR1 SNHLY, CDR2 FYNNEI. The CDR3 extends over 14 amino acids. Trimming stripped 4 bases from V and 6 bases from J, with 13 bases between. CDR3 in amino acids: CASSVQRVSNEQFF. CDR3 DNA sequence: TGTGCCAGCAGTGTACAGAGAGTTTCCAATGAGCAGTTCTTC.

A note on this clone: A junction boundary mismatches the germline segment, possibly from a read error. The genes are TRBV6-2 or TRBV6-3 and TRBJ2-2; TRBD2 matches 11 bases. The CDR3 extends over 17 amino acids. Germline V gene sequence: CDR1 MNHEY, CDR2 SVGEGT. Here the CDR3 DNA reads TGTGCCAGCAGCTACTTAGCGGGGGGGCCACACACCGGGGAGCTGTTTTTT. Translation: CASSYLAGGPHTGELFF.

This clone was recorded at least ten times. The chain joins TRBV6-2 or TRBV6-3 to TRBJ2-5; D gene unclear. Trimming removed 3 bases from V and 2 bases from J, with 7 bases in between. The CDR3 contains 13 residues. Germline V gene lookup returns CDR1 MNHEY and CDR2 SVGEGT. The CDR3 coding sequence is TGTGCCAGCAGTTATTCGCGGCAAGAGACCCAGTACTTC. It codes for CASSYSRQETQYF.

This clone was picked up many times. The J gene is TRBJ2-3, the V gene TRBV20-1; weak D call: TRBD2 (6 bases). CDR1 DFQATT and CDR2 SNEGSKA come from the germline V gene (reference sequence). This CDR3 comprises 16 residues. The V and J ends lost 5 bases and 0 bases respectively, with 18 bases between them. This CDR3 reads CSARTSHSTSTDTQYF. CDR3 bases: TGCAGTGCTCGAACTAGCCACTCCACTAGCACAGATACGCAGTATTTT.

There are a few counts of this clone. The chain couples TRBV29-1 to TRBJ1-2; TRBD1 is a possible D gene (5 bases). Germline assignment: CDR1 SQVTM and CDR2 ANQGSEA. CDR3 size: 14 residues. Trimming removed 1 base from V and 4 bases from J, with 13 bases in between. DNA for the CDR3: TGCAGCGTTGAAGGCCGGGACTACCTCTATGGCTACACCTTC. Its translation: CSVEGRDYLYGYTF.

Ten or more counts support this clone. This chain uses TRBV4-1 with TRBJ2-7, with D maybe TRBD2 (5 bases). The germline CDR1 and CDR2 sequences are MGHRA and YSYEKL. Trimming left V 4 bases short and J 6 bases short, with 13 bases between. There are 13 residues in the CDR3. CDR3 loop: CASSRILASEQYF. The DNA of the CDR3 is TGCGCCAGCAGCCGAATTTTAGCGAGCGAGCAGTACTTC.

The chain links TRBV30 to TRBJ2-7; 9 nucleotides agree with TRBD1. The CDR3 length is 14 residues. Trimming cost V 2 bases and J 4 bases; bases outside gene matches: 6. The germline V gene has CDR1 GTSNPN and CDR2 SVGIG (reference sequence). The CDR3 DNA follows: TGTGCCTGGAGTCTGACAGGGGGTCCGTACGAGCAGTACTTC. Its translation: CAWSLTGGPYEQYF.

This clone was counted only a few times. The gene calls are TRBV19 and TRBJ2-7; possibly TRBD1 for D (6 bases). Looked up from germline, CDR1 is LNHDA and CDR2 is SQIVND (reference sequence). CDR3 size: 13 residues. V was shortened by 3 bases and J by 0 bases, with 6 bases between the two germline ends. This CDR3 is CASSMGHSYEQYF. CDR3 nucleotides: TGTGCCAGTAGTATGGGACACTCCTACGAGCAGTACTTC. The full variable domain, its missing parts supplied by reference TRBV19 and TRBJ2-7, is DGGITQSPKYLFRKEGQNVTLSCEQNLNHDAMYWYRQDPGQGLRLIYYSQIVNDFQKGDIAEGYSVSREKKESFPLTVTSAQKNPTAFYLCASSMGHSYEQYFGPGTRLTVT.